This paragraph reports one TCR beta chain. Its target antigen remains unknown. Base quality data are lacking; no much larger clone is found one base away. The sample comes from a study of T cell repertoires in cytomegalovirus infection (dated by TCRdb to the late 2010s). In the study overall: The peptide stimulations were aimed at well-studied HLA-B-restricted epitopes as well as recently identified HLA-C-restricted CMV epitopes, whose presentation resists viral immunomodulation. Because public TCR beta signatures pointed to carriage of CMV infection together with the matching HLA type, the HLA type of each donor mattered for the analysis. The study at large found these results: In both this cohort and an independent roughly 330-donor cohort, the cumulative frequency of public TCR beta family members distinguished carriers of CMV infection plus the relevant HLA type. The ex vivo response was dominated by HLA-C-restricted CMV-specific TCR beta clonotypes, which also provided the single most frequent clonotype in two of eight donors.

The data were produced on an Illumina HiSeq 1500. TCRdb's own reprocessing of the public reads used fastp at Q25 and MiXCR and kept productive beta chains. CDR3 protein sequences are deduplicated, and each keeps its most common genes and DNA. For this sample the table gives about 770,000 distinct CDR3 sequences, of which 29% were detected only once. The ten largest clones add up to 10% to 15% of the sample. Sample treatment or condition, as interpreted from the label and publication: in vitro stimulation with specific CMV peptide epitopes to enrich CMV-specific T cells. The sequence was collected from a human donor in good health (CMV status not recorded). Some clones in this sample may be carry-over from other donors' samples. The input for sequencing was cultured CD8+ T cells from PBMCs, taken from culture after CMV antigen stimulation.

The CDR3 region: CSARPFRTGPGSPLHF. The DNA sequence is given as TGCAGTGCTAGACCGTTCAGGACAGGCCCAGGGTCACCCCTCCACTTT. The chain is made from TRBV20-1 and TRBJ1-6, with 7 junctional bases fitting TRBD1. Germline trimming amounts to 2 bases on V and 10 bases on J, with 14 as the count of junction bases outside the gene matches. The CDR3 has 16 amino acids, counting the end cysteine and phenylalanine. The only DNA kept is the CDR3, 48 bases in frame from the first base. The CDR1 and CDR2 encoded by the germline V gene (reference sequence) are DFQATT and SNEGSKA.